The 32 T cell receptor beta chains given below trace back to one sample, sequenced in a study of T cells in localized non-small cell lung cancer. Clones were read by immunoSEQ multiplex PCR, and TCRdb kept only the in-frame ones, dropping some. The table shows about 19,000 clones, with around 90% occurring only once. The material sequenced was peripheral blood, taken before any cancer treatment. These receptors originate from a male donor at least 60 years old with stage I squamous cell lung carcinoma.

This rearrangement joins TRBV28 to TRBJ1-1; TRBD1 matches 7 bases. The ends lost 6 bases at V and 11 bases at J; junction bases unmatched: 15. The germline CDR1 and CDR2 sequences are MDHEN and SYDVKM. The CDR3 spans 14 residues. The CDR3 sequence: CASSKTGAGRGAFF. In nucleotides, the CDR3 is TGTGCCAGCAGCAAAACAGGGGCGGGGAGAGGGGCTTTCTTT.

The chain links TRBV14 to TRBJ1-5; 7 bases line up with TRBD1. The CDR3 loop spans 15 amino acids. Germline assignment: CDR1 SGHDN and CDR2 FVKESK. V shed 2 bases and J 5 bases; nucleotides not matched to a gene: 6. Here the CDR3 DNA reads TGTGCCAGCAGCCAAACAGGGGAAGAGGATCAGCCCCAGCATTTT. It translates to CASSQTGEEDQPQHF.

The CDR3 loop reads CAIITGFGELFF. The CDR3 DNA reads TGTGCCATCATAACTGGGTTCGGGGAGCTGTTTTTT. V is TRBV10-3 and J is TRBJ2-2, with D unresolved. The CDR3 consists of 12 residues. CDR1 ENHRY and CDR2 SYGVKD come from the germline V gene. Trimming cost V 7 bases and J 7 bases, with 10 bases left between them.

This chain uses TRBV30 with TRBJ1-3, with a tentative D call TRBD1 (6 bases). This CDR3 spans 14 amino acids. Trimming took 2 bases from V and 2 from J, leaving 10 bases between them. CDR1 is GTSNPN and CDR2 is SVGIG in the germline V gene (reference sequence). The CDR3 here is CAWSPDRTGNTIYF. CDR3 coding DNA: TGTGCCTGGAGTCCAGACAGGACTGGAAACACCATATATTTT. The full variable domain, with the rest looked up from reference TRBV30 and TRBJ1-3, is SQTIHQWPATLVQPVGSPLSLECTVEGTSNPNLYWYRQAAGRGLQLLFYSVGIGQISSEVPQNLSASRPQDRQFILSSKKLLLSDSGFYLCAWSPDRTGNTIYFGEGSWLTVV.

The V and J genes are TRBV4-2 and TRBJ1-2; D is uncertain. The V end was cut by 2 bases, the J end by 0 bases, with 10 bases between. Germline CDR1 LGHNA, CDR2 YNFKEQ. This CDR3 region has 15 residues. DNA for the CDR3: TGTGCCAGCAGCCAAAGGACCAACTCTAACTATGGCTACACCTTC. Translated: CASSQRTNSNYGYTF.

The chain combines TRBV2 with TRBJ1-5; a weak D match, TRBD1 (5 bases). Trimming pared 4 bases from V and 5 bases from J, leaving 15 bases between. The CDR3 runs to 15 residues. The germline V gene has CDR1 SNHLY and CDR2 FYNNEI. The DNA for the CDR3 is TGTGCCAGCAGTGGCTCGGGAGGGGTGGATCAGCCCCAGCATTTT. This sequence encodes CASSGSGGVDQPQHF.

This rearrangement joins TRBV30 to TRBJ2-5, with D perhaps matching TRBD2 (6 bases). The length of the CDR3 is 10 residues. Germline CDR1 and CDR2: GTSNPN and SVGIG (reference sequence). Trimming left V 7 bases short and J 3 bases short, with 6 bases between. CDR3 DNA: TGTGCCTCGGGAGAAGAGACCCAGTACTTC. Translation: CASGEETQYF.

CDR3 region: CASSWTGTGEQYF. The CDR3 bases are TGTGCCAGCAGCTGGACAGGGACCGGCGAGCAGTACTTC. The chain joins TRBV11-3 to TRBJ2-7, with 8 bases fitting TRBD1. V dropped 4 bases and J dropped 6; count of bases not matched to a gene: 5. Germline CDR1 SGHNT, CDR2 YENEEA. The length of the CDR3 is 13 residues.

CDR3 nucleotide sequence: TGTGCCAGCAGTTACCTTTTGGGGGAGACCCAGTACTTC. Protein product: CASSYLLGETQYF. The J gene is TRBJ2-5, the V gene TRBV6-5; D is undetermined. Germline lookup yields CDR1 MNHEY and CDR2 SVGAGI. With 2 bases removed from V and 5 bases from J, the gap between germline ends came to 9 bases. CDR3 length: 13 amino acids.

The rearrangement links TRBV5-1 to TRBJ2-2, with 11 nucleotides matching TRBD1. V lost 4 bases and J lost 6; bases outside the gene matches: 5. From germline, CDR1 is SGHRS and CDR2 YFSETQ. The CDR3 spans 15 residues. CDR3 in DNA: TGCGCCAGCAGCGGGGACAGGGGGGACGCCGGGGAGCTGTTTTTT. This translates into CASSGDRGDAGELFF.

The V and J genes are TRBV27 and TRBJ2-5; D not certain. Trimming left V 4 bases short and J 0 bases short, with 6 bases between. The germline V gene has CDR1 MNHEY and CDR2 SMNVEV (reference sequence). There are 13 residues in the CDR3. The CDR3 sequence is CASSSVYQETQYF. The CDR3 region has the DNA TGTGCCAGCAGTTCTGTTTACCAAGAGACCCAGTACTTC.

The chain uses TRBV5-4 and TRBJ2-7; 8 nucleotides match TRBD2. J was trimmed by 1 base and V by 0 bases; bases with no gene match: 3. Germline V gives CDR1 SGHNT, CDR2 YYREEE (reference sequence). The CDR3 has 15 amino acids. The CDR3 loop is CASSLGGRFSYEQYF. In DNA, the CDR3 is TGTGCCAGCAGCTTGGGCGGGAGGTTTTCCTACGAGCAGTACTTC. Using reference TRBV5-4 and TRBJ2-7 for the parts outside the CDR3, the full variable domain is ETGVTQSPTHLIKTRGQQVTLRCSSQSGHNTVSWYQQALGQGPQFIFQYYREEENGRGNFPPRFSGLQFPNYSSELNVNALELDDSALYLCASSLGGRFSYEQYFGPGTRLTVT.

The chain carries TRBV12-5 and TRBJ2-7, with D perhaps TRBD1 or TRBD2 (5 bases each). There are 14 residues in the CDR3. The V gene's germline CDR1 is LGHNT and CDR2 FRNRAP. Deletions cut 6 bases from V and 4 bases from J, with 16 bases between. CDR3 in amino acids: CASGPRTGPYEQYF. The CDR3 bases are TGTGCTAGTGGGCCACGGACGGGACCTTACGAGCAGTACTTC.

In this sample, this clone turned up a few times. The chain couples TRBV4-3 to TRBJ1-2; TRBD1 aligns across 7 bases. Germline CDR1 is LGHNA and CDR2 is YSLEER. The CDR3 loop spans 15 amino acids. V was pared by 0 bases and J by 8 bases, with 9 bases of the junction left unmatched. CDR3 coding DNA: TGCGCCAGCAGCCAAGATTCCGGGGACAGCGAGGGCTACACCTTC. Protein sequence: CASSQDSGDSEGYTF.

The genes are TRBV7-9 and TRBJ1-1; D remains unclear. The CDR3 runs 12 residues. Germline CDR1 reads SEHNR; CDR2 reads FQNEAQ (reference sequence). The V end lost 4 bases, the J end lost 5 bases, and 8 bases lay between the germline ends. The CDR3 DNA reads TGTGCCAGCAGCTGGAGAGAGACTGAAGCTTTCTTT. It yields the protein CASSWRETEAFF.

The chain links TRBV29-1 to TRBJ2-1; tentatively, D is TRBD1 (5 bases). The CDR3 totals 13 residues. Germline V gives CDR1 SQVTM, CDR2 ANQGSEA. With 5 bases removed from V and 5 bases from J, the gap between germline ends came to 13 bases. CDR3 residues: CSVRDSSNNEQFF. As DNA, the CDR3 is TGCAGCGTTCGAGACAGCTCGAACAATGAGCAGTTCTTC.

Note on this clone: The DNA is left out, because the CDR3 cannot be placed on it with certainty; the CDR3 is given as TCRdb lists it. The chain employs TRBV30 and TRBJ2-7; whether TRBD1, the table's D call, matches the DNA was not checked. The germline gives CDR1 GTSNPN, CDR2 SVGIG (reference sequence). The CDR3 is 13 residues long, ends included. CDR3 protein: CAWGQGSSYEQCF.

The chain uses TRBV7-2 and TRBJ2-3; D is ambiguous. This CDR3 spans 13 amino acids. Trimming removed 3 bases from V and 1 base from J, with 5 bases in between. Germline CDR1 is SGHTA and CDR2 is FQGNSA. The CDR3, as DNA: TGTGCCAGCAGCTTGGTGGGCACAGATACGCAGTATTTT. Amino acids: CASSLVGTDTQYF.

This chain connects TRBV19 to TRBJ2-7; D may be TRBD1 (5 bases). This CDR3 is 14 amino acids long. Germline assignment: CDR1 LNHDA and CDR2 SQIVND (reference sequence). Trimming left V 0 bases short and J 3 bases short, with 9 bases between. The CDR3 DNA is TGTGCCAGTAGTATAGACGACAGCGACTACGAGCAGTACTTC. It yields the protein CASSIDDSDYEQYF. Together with reference TRBV19 and TRBJ2-7, the CDR3 gives the full variable domain: DGGITQSPKYLFRKEGQNVTLSCEQNLNHDAMYWYRQDPGQGLRLIYYSQIVNDFQKGDIAEGYSVSREKKESFPLTVTSAQKNPTAFYLCASSIDDSDYEQYFGPGTRLTVT.

The CDR3 DNA follows: TGCAGCGTTGAAGAGACCAGAGGAGAGACCCAGTACTTC. As protein: CSVEETRGETQYF. This chain joins TRBV29-1 and TRBJ2-5; D unclear. Germline CDR1 and CDR2: SQVTM and ANQGSEA. Between the trimmed V and J ends, which lost 0 bases and 4 bases, there was a span of 9 bases. The CDR3 covers 13 residues.

In its sample, this clone was seen a few times. V gene TRBV9 combines with J gene TRBJ2-1, with D perhaps TRBD2 (6 bases). Germline V gives CDR1 SGDLS, CDR2 YYNGEE. V shed 7 bases and J shed 4 bases, with 18 bases lying between them. This CDR3 is built from 15 residues. CDR3 sequence (DNA): TGTGCCAGCGGACCCTCGGGAGAACGGTACAATGAGCAGTTCTTC. It is translated as CASGPSGERYNEQFF.

This rearrangement joins TRBV5-1 to TRBJ2-3, with 9 bases matching TRBD1. The germline V gene has CDR1 SGHRS and CDR2 YFSETQ. There are 16 residues in the CDR3. J lost 1 base, V lost 3 bases, and 6 bases had no gene match. Here the CDR3 DNA reads TGCGCCAGCAGCTACCTACAGGGGGCTGGCACAGATACGCAGTATTTT. It specifies CASSYLQGAGTDTQYF.

This chain joins TRBV7-2 and TRBJ2-7; a weak D match, TRBD2 (6 bases). Trimming stripped 1 base from V and 0 bases from J, with 7 bases between. The CDR3 contains 14 residues. Germline V gene data show CDR1 as SGHTA and CDR2 as FQGNSA. The CDR3 reads CASSLGSGSYEQYF. The CDR3, as DNA: TGTGCCAGCAGCTTAGGTAGCGGCTCCTACGAGCAGTACTTC. Full variable domain (missing parts from reference TRBV7-2 and TRBJ2-7): GAGVSQSPSNKVTEKGKDVELRCDPISGHTALYWYRQSLGQGLEFLIYFQGNSAPDKSGLPSDRFSAERTGGSVSTLTIQRTQQEDSAVYLCASSLGSGSYEQYFGPGTRLTVT.

The rearrangement uses TRBV6-6 and TRBJ2-2, with TRBD1 identical over 8 bases. The CDR3 spans 15 residues. Per the germline V gene, CDR1 is MNHNY and CDR2 is SVGAGI (reference sequence). V lost 6 bases and J lost 2; bases outside the gene matches: 5. For the CDR3, the DNA is TGTGCCAGCAGACCCGGGACAGGAAACACCGGGGAGCTGTTTTTT. This gives the protein CASRPGTGNTGELFF.

The genes are TRBV5-1 and TRBJ1-1; TRBD1 is a possible D gene (6 bases). Looked up from germline, CDR1 is SGHRS and CDR2 is YFSETQ. CDR3 length: 14 amino acids. V was shortened by 4 bases and J by 5 bases, with 15 bases between the two germline ends. CDR3 region: CASSIQGGETEAFF. The CDR3 region has the DNA TGCGCCAGCAGCATACAGGGTGGGGAAACTGAAGCTTTCTTT.

In its sample, this clone was seen a few times. V gene TRBV7-3 combines with J gene TRBJ1-3; tentatively, D is TRBD1 (6 bases). CDR1 is SGHTA, CDR2 FQGTGA, per germline. This CDR3 region has 16 residues. V lost 0 bases and J 3 bases, leaving 12 bases between the germline ends. Here the CDR3 reads CASSLTGGMGGNTIYF. The CDR3 DNA reads TGTGCCAGCAGCTTAACTGGGGGCATGGGTGGAAACACCATATATTTT.

This clone was detected only once. The rearrangement links TRBV6-5 to TRBJ2-5; D perhaps matches TRBD2 (6 bases). The V end lost 1 base, the J end lost 3 bases, and 12 bases lay between the germline ends. The length of the CDR3 is 15 residues. Germline V gene sequence: CDR1 MNHEY, CDR2 SVGAGI. The CDR3 coding sequence is TGTGCCAGCAGTTACTTTTCGGGGGACGAAGAGACCCAGTACTTC. Translation gives CASSYFSGDEETQYF.

There are a few counts of this clone. The chain joins TRBV5-6 to TRBJ2-7, with no clear D. Germline V lookup: CDR1 SGHDT, CDR2 YYEEEE. The CDR3 covers 11 residues. The germline V and J ends were trimmed by 6 bases and 6 bases, with 10 bases remaining between them. The CDR3 sequence: CASIRLGEQYF. The CDR3 nucleotides read TGTGCCAGCATACGGCTTGGCGAGCAGTACTTC.

The CDR3 reads CASSTGQTNYGYTF. CDR3 sequence (DNA): TGTGCCAGCAGCACGGGACAGACTAACTATGGCTACACCTTC. J is TRBJ1-2 and V is TRBV9, with 7 positions matching TRBD1. Germline V CDR1 and CDR2: SGDLS, YYNGEE. V was clipped by 4 bases and J by 0 bases; unmatched bases: 3. CDR3 length: 14 amino acids. Full variable domain (remainder filled in from reference TRBV9 and TRBJ1-2): DSGVTQTPKHLITATGQRVTLRCSPRSGDLSVYWYQQSLDQGLQFLIQYYNGEERAKGNILERFSAQQFPDLHSELNLSSLELGDSALYFCASSTGQTNYGYTFGSGTRLTVV.

The chain uses TRBV4-2 and TRBJ2-7, with 9 bases aligning to TRBD2. CDR3 length: 14 amino acids. From germline, CDR1 is LGHNA and CDR2 YNFKEQ. Unmatched junction bases numbered 2, after V lost 0 bases and J lost 5 bases. This chain's CDR3 is CASSQEREGDEQYF. Written as DNA, the CDR3 is TGTGCCAGCAGCCAAGAGCGGGAGGGTGACGAGCAGTACTTC.

This chain connects TRBV5-5 to TRBJ1-5, with 7 bases that match TRBD1. Germline CDR1 SGHKS, CDR2 YYEKEE (reference sequence). The CDR3 has 15 residues. The V gene end was trimmed by 0 bases and the J gene end by 7 bases; junction bases not matched to a gene: 7. CDR3 sequence reads: CASSLVGGAEQPQHF. Written as DNA, the CDR3 is TGTGCCAGCAGCTTGGTAGGGGGCGCGGAACAGCCCCAGCATTTT. Based on the CDR3 plus reference TRBV5-5 and TRBJ1-5, the full variable domain is DAGVTQSPTHLIKTRGQQVTLRCSPISGHKSVSWYQQVLGQGPQFIFQYYEKEERGRGNFPDRFSARQFPNYSSELNVNALLLGDSALYLCASSLVGGAEQPQHFGDGTRLSIL.

The V gene is TRBV5-1, the J gene TRBJ2-2, with 10 bases lining up with TRBD2. The V gene end was trimmed by 0 bases and the J gene end by 1 base; junction bases not matched to a gene: 3. This CDR3 has 17 amino acids. The germline V gene encodes CDR1 SGHRS and CDR2 YFSETQ. CDR3: CASSLVPSGRNTGELFF. CDR3 in DNA: TGCGCCAGCAGCTTGGTCCCTAGCGGGAGGAACACCGGGGAGCTGTTTTTT.